This TCR beta chain was identified in a study of blood T cells in healthy people across ages. Study conclusions and caveats: Long-lived donors had more naive CD4+ cells and higher diversity than aged donors. Age showed a roughly linear inverse relationship with TCR beta diversity per million T cells.

The authors drew ten milliliters of peripheral blood from each donor. Deletions cut 5 bases from V and 7 bases from J, with 18 bases between. The length of the CDR3 is 15 residues. Germline V CDR1 and CDR2: SNHLY, FYNNEI. A remark on this clonotype: Its antigen is not identified.

For the second PCR, which ran for roughly 6 to 12 cycles, a sample-barcoded 5' primer and a J-beta primer mix were used. In TCRdb, the 5' RACE reads were re-called with MiXCR into one record per CDR3 protein. This table has approximately 800,000 distinct CDR3 sequences, about 47% appearing once. The TCR comes from a man older than 75 in good health. The sample was blood. The chain couples TRBV2 to TRBJ2-1; TRBD1 might be the D (7 bases). CDR3 DNA: TGTGCCAGCAGTTCAGGAGGGGGCGTGAAAAATGAGCAGTTCTTC. Translating gives CASSSGGGVKNEQFF.